One T cell receptor (beta chain) is described in this entry. Its antigen is unknown. This entry is derived from a study of blood T cells in healthy people across ages. Study-level findings and limits: Naive CD4+ cell counts and diversity both ran higher in long-lived than in aged donors.

Combining a sample-barcoded 5' primer with a J-beta primer mix, a second PCR ran for roughly 7 to 12 cycles. TCRdb reprocessed the 5' RACE reads with MiXCR, giving one entry per CDR3 protein. The sample gives 1.5 million to 1.8 million distinct CDR3 sequences, around 40% of which show up once; over 3.5% is in the top ten. V was clipped by 4 bases and J by 0 bases, with 16 bases between them. The CDR3 extends over 15 amino acids. CDR1 and CDR2 (germline): SQVTM, ANQGSEA. This TCR was recovered from a woman younger than 35 in good health. The chain has TRBV29-1 and TRBJ2-7; unclear D gene. Material for sequencing was blood. The CDR3 nucleotides read TGCAGCGTTGCTACAGAAGGTGGGCTCTCCTACGAGCAGTACTTC. This translates into CSVATEGGLSYEQYF.